The clone carrying this T cell receptor beta chain was seen at least ten times. Its specificity is unknown. These data are taken from a study of CD8 T cells in ankylosing spondylitis. Study-level points and caveats: Matched ankylosing spondylitis synovial fluid reportedly showed significant enrichment of disease-linked clones.

The germline V gene encodes CDR1 MNHNS and CDR2 SASEGT. Trimming stripped 1 base from V and 7 bases from J, with 8 bases between. CDR3 length: 13 amino acids. MiXCR was run by TCRdb on the 5' RACE reads, yielding one entry per CDR3 protein. The sample records 200,000 or so distinct CDR3 sequences, approximately 13% being singletons. The TCR originated in a female donor with ankylosing spondylitis or in good health (not recorded which). This chain uses TRBV6-1 with TRBJ1-5; D is unclear. Sequenced input: blood, either unsorted or a sorted T cell fraction (not recorded which). The CDR3 DNA reads TGTGCCAGCAGTGAAGTAGTGGGGCAGCCCCAGCATTTT. It encodes CASSEVVGQPQHF.